The T cell receptor (beta chain) described here comes from a study of beta chain features in type 1 diabetes. V lost 7 bases to trimming and J lost 4 bases, with 14 bases between them. Germline values: CDR1 MNHNY, CDR2 SVGAGI (reference sequence). The CDR3 is made up of 14 amino acids. TCRB transcripts that were expressed got sequenced, as all of the isolated RNA had been reverse transcribed. Method: immunoSEQ multiplex PCR; TCRdb's copy keeps in-frame clones and lacks some. The sample gives fewer than 650,000 clones, around 16% of which show up once; under 0.095% is in the top ten. Isolation of CD4+ naive, central memory, regulatory and stem cell-like memory cells was achieved by sorting via CD45RO/CCR7/CD25/CD127/CD95/CD27.

This chain connects TRBV6-6 to TRBJ1-5, with a tentative D call TRBD1 (5 bases). The TCR comes from a man younger than 30 in good health. Sequenced input: naive CD4+ T cells from blood. CDR3 sequence reads: CASTMDGTNQPQHF. CDR3 nucleotides: TGTGCCAGCACTATGGACGGGACTAATCAGCCCCAGCATTTT.